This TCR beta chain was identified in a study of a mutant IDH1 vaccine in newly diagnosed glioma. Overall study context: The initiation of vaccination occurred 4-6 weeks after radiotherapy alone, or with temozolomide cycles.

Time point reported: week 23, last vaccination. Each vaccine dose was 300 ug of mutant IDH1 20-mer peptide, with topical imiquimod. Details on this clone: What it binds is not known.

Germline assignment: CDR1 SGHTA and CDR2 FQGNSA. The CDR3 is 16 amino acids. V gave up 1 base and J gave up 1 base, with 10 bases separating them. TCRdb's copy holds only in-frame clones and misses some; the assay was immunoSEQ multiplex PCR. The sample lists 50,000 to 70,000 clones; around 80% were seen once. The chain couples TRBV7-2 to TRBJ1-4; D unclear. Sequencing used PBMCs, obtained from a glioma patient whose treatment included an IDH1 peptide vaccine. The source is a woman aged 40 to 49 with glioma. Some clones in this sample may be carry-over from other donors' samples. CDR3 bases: TGTGCCAGCAGCTTAGTCGGCAGAGTAACTAATGAAAAACTGTTTTTT. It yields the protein CASSLVGRVTNEKLFF.